Sequencing of this TCR beta chain was carried out in a study of blood T cell repertoires in COVID-19. Across the whole study: Italy, Spain and the United States were the sources of the convalescent and acute COVID-19 samples.

Measured with immunoSEQ multiplex PCR; TCRdb has only the in-frame clones, and not every one. The table has around 58,000 clones, around 90% seen once. The CDR3 has 13 residues. The V end was cut by 3 bases, the J end by 5 bases, with 10 bases between. About this clone: The sample carries other DNA sequences with the same CDR3.

The rearrangement joins TRBV12-3 or TRBV12-4 to TRBJ1-1, with D possibly being TRBD1 (6 bases). Sequences were obtained from peripheral blood. This TCR was sampled from a human donor with active COVID-19. The donor label of this sample is uncertain. CDR3: CASSFGGRTEAFF. DNA for the CDR3: TGTGCCAGCAGTTTTGGGGGCCGGACTGAAGCTTTCTTT.